The 5 T cell receptor beta chains below all came from one sample that was sequenced in a study of blood T cell repertoires in COVID-19 (dated by TCRdb to the early 2020s). The method behind the library was the immunoSEQ multiplex PCR assay. TCRdb stores this immuneACCESS table with in-frame sequences only. Part of the clones is absent; in the studies checked, under half of the shortfall reflects unresolved V genes, and no reason is known for the rest. Here the sample has some 80,000 clones; about four fifths occur a single time. The top ten hold about a third of the sample. The specimen sequenced was peripheral blood. All receptors come from a woman aged 65 to 85 with acute or convalescent COVID-19.

V gene TRBV6-5 combines with J gene TRBJ2-1; TRBD2 agrees at 8 bases. The J segment lost 5 bases and the V segment lost 2 bases, leaving 5 bases of the junction unmatched. CDR3 size: 15 residues. Looked up from germline, CDR1 is MNHEY and CDR2 is SVGAGI. The CDR3 sequence: CASSYSLAGHNEQFF. Here the CDR3 DNA reads TGTGCCAGCAGTTACAGCCTAGCGGGTCACAATGAGCAGTTCTTC.

The chain joins TRBV19 to TRBJ2-7; unclear D gene. The CDR3 has 17 amino acids. V dropped 1 base and J dropped 3 bases, with 19 bases sitting between them. Germline V gene data show CDR1 as LNHDA and CDR2 as SQIVND (reference sequence). Here the CDR3 reads CASSIGLRRGVGYEQYF. CDR3 nucleotide sequence: TGTGCCAGTAGTATAGGGTTGCGGAGAGGCGTAGGCTACGAGCAGTACTTC.

CDR3 nucleotide sequence: TGTGCCAGCAGCCTTGTAAAACTAGCGGCCCCCTACGAGCAGTACTTC. This sequence encodes CASSLVKLAAPYEQYF. This chain joins TRBV3-1 (or the pseudogene TRBV3-2) and TRBJ2-7; 8 bases are a match to TRBD2. The CDR3 loop spans 16 amino acids. Germline V gives CDR1 LGHDT, CDR2 YNNKEL (reference sequence). Losses at the gene ends were 4 bases for V and 2 bases for J; bases not matched to a gene: 10.

This clone came up a few times. V usage is TRBV15 and J usage is TRBJ2-1, with D tentatively TRBD2 (6 bases). The CDR3 contains 15 residues. V lost 0 bases and J 8 bases, leaving 14 bases between the germline ends. CDR1 and CDR2 from the germline V gene are LNHNV and YYDKDF (reference sequence). The DNA of the CDR3 is TGTGCCACCAGCAGAGATGGACTACCCGGGGATGAGCAGTTCTTC. It translates to CATSRDGLPGDEQFF.

The genes are TRBV7-8 and TRBJ2-3; 7 bases fit TRBD2. V dropped 3 bases and J dropped 6; count of bases not matched to a gene: 6. Germline assignment: CDR1 SGHVS and CDR2 FQNEAQ. The CDR3 is 14 residues long. The CDR3 DNA sequence: TGTGCCAGCAGCTTTGCTATCGGGGGGGATACGCAGTATTTT. Protein: CASSFAIGGDTQYF.